This TCR beta chain was obtained from a study of sequential checkpoint blockade in melanoma. Study-level information: Maintenance nivolumab came after either treatment sequence.

Sequencing was performed with immunoSEQ multiplex PCR; in TCRdb, only in-frame clones are kept and a portion is missing. The sample has around 20,000 clones, around 75% seen once. Looked up from germline, CDR1 is MDHEN and CDR2 is SYDVKM. V was trimmed by 4 bases and J by 4 bases, leaving 13 bases between them. The CDR3 runs to 14 residues. Treatment described: randomized to nivolumab then ipilimumab (arm A) or the reverse (arm B). DNA-damaging chemotherapy had not been given to any patient beforehand. PBMC sorting kept live CD3+CD8+ cells without CD19 or CD56. This TCR came from a human donor with melanoma. The sample in question was CD8+ T cells sorted from blood (inferred from file names), obtained from a patient given nivolumab and ipilimumab in sequence. This rearrangement joins TRBV28 to TRBJ1-1; D remains unclear. CDR3 residues: CASSSEEDITEAFF. The CDR3 DNA reads TGTGCCAGCAGTTCAGAGGAGGATATCACTGAAGCTTTCTTT.